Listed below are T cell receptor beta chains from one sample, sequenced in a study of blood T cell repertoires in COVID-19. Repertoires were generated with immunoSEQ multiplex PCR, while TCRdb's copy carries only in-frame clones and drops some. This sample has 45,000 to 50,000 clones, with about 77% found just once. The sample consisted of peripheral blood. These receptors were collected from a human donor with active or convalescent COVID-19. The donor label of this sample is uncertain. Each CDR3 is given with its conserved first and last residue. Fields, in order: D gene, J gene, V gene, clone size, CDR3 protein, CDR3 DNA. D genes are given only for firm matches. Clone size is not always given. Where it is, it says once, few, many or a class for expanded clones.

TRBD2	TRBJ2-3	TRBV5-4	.	CASSWTSEDDTQYF	TGTGCCAGCAGCTGGACTAGCGAGGACGATACGCAGTATTTT
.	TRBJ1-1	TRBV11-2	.	CASTPRGNTEAFF	TGTGCCAGCACCCCACGAGGGAACACTGAAGCTTTCTTT
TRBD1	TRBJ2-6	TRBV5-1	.	CASSYRQGAAGANVLTF	TGCGCCAGCAGCTATAGACAGGGGGCGGCCGGGGCCAACGTCCTGACTTTC
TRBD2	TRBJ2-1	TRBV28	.	CASSLMSGSYNNEQFF	TGTGCCAGCAGCCTAATGAGCGGGAGCTACAACAATGAGCAGTTCTTC
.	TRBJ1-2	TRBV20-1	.	CSASRAGITGGGYTF	TGCAGTGCTAGTAGGGCAGGGATCACGGGAGGGGGCTACACCTTC
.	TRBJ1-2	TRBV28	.	CASREIYGYTF	TGTGCCAGCAGGGAGATCTATGGCTACACCTTC
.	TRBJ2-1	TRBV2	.	CASSERGTSYNEQFF	TGTGCCAGCAGTGAACGGGGGACCTCGTACAATGAGCAGTTCTTC
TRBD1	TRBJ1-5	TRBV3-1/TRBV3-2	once	CASSQAGQNQPQHF	TGTGCCAGCAGCCAAGCGGGACAGAATCAGCCCCAGCATTTT
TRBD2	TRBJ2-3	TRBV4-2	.	CASSQGTSGRAQYF	TGTGCCAGCAGCCAAGGGACTAGCGGGAGGGCGCAGTATTTT
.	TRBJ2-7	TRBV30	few	CAWPPEDSQEEQYF	TGTGCCTGGCCCCCGGAGGACAGCCAGGAAGAGCAGTACTTC
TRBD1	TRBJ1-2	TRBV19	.	CASSPQDRDGYTF	TGTGCCAGTAGTCCCCAGGACAGGGATGGCTACACCTTC
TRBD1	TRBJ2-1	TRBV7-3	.	CASGTGAHNEQFF	TGTGCCAGCGGGACAGGGGCCCACAATGAGCAGTTCTTC
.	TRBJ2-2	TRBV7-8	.	CASSPSPPGLGWGELFF	TGTGCCAGCAGCCCCTCCCCCCCAGGACTGGGTTGGGGGGAGCTGTTTTTT
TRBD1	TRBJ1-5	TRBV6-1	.	CASSDRGTGHF	TGTGCCAGCAGTGATCGAGGGACAGGGCATTTT
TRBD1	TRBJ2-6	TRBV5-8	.	CASSPQGARANVLTF	TGTGCCAGCAGCCCCCAGGGGGCTAGGGCCAACGTCCTGACTTTC
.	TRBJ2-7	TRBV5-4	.	CASSLGTESYEQYF	TGTGCCAGCAGCTTGGGGACAGAGTCCTACGAGCAGTACTTC
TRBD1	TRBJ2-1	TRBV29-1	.	CSVLTGGPVKWQFF	TGCAGCGTTCTGACAGGGGGCCCTGTGAAATGGCAGTTCTTC
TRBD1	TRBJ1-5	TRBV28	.	CASYPPGQGAGNQPQHF	TGTGCCAGCTATCCCCCGGGACAGGGGGCAGGCAATCAGCCCCAGCATTTT
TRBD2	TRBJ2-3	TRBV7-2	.	CASSLGVAGGLAQYF	TGTGCCAGCAGCTTAGGCGTGGCGGGAGGGCTAGCGCAGTATTTT
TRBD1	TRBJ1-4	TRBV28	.	CASSPGQGFRNEKLFF	TGTGCCAGCAGTCCGGGACAGGGTTTCCGTAATGAAAAACTGTTTTTT
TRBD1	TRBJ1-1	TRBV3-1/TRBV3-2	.	CASSRTGGTEAFF	TGTGCCAGCAGCCGAACAGGGGGGACTGAAGCTTTCTTT
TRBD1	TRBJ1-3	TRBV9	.	CASRGQGETIYF	TGTGCCAGCAGGGGACAGGGAGAAACCATATATTTT
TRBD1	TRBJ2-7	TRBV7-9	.	CASSLTGGYEQYF	TGTGCCAGCAGCTTGACAGGGGGCTACGAGCAGTACTTC
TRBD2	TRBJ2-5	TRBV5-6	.	CASSLSAREGSWETQYF	TGTGCCAGCAGCTTGTCTGCGCGGGAGGGCTCCTGGGAGACCCAGTACTTC
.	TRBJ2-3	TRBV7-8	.	CASSPGTDSTDTQYF	TGTGCCAGCAGCCCCGGGACTGATAGCACAGATACGCAGTATTTT
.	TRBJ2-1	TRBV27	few	CASSLYRGSYNEQFF	TGTGCCAGCAGTTTATATCGGGGATCCTACAATGAGCAGTTCTTC
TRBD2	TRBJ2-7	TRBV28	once	CASSLPLAASGDEQYF	TGTGCCAGCAGTTTACCACTAGCGGCGAGTGGGGACGAGCAGTACTTC
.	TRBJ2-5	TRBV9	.	CASSVGGDALRQYF	TGTGCCAGCAGCGTAGGGGGAGACGCCCTCCGCCAGTACTTC
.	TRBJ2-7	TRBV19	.	CASSMAGWREQYF	TGTGCCAGTAGTATGGCGGGTTGGCGCGAGCAGTACTTC
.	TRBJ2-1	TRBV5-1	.	CASSFGGNEQFF	TGCGCCAGCAGCTTCGGCGGCAATGAGCAGTTCTTC
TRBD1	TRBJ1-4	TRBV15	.	CATSRDLGQGGEKLFF	TGTGCCACCAGCAGAGATCTGGGACAGGGGGGTGAAAAACTGTTTTTT
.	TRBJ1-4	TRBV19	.	CASSLREGSEKLFF	TGTGCCAGTAGCCTCAGGGAGGGTAGTGAAAAACTGTTTTTT
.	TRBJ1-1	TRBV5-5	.	CASSFADTNTEAFF	TGTGCCAGCAGCTTCGCGGACACGAACACTGAAGCTTTCTTT
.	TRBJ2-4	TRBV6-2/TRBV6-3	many	CASSPESQKNIQYF	TGTGCCAGCAGTCCAGAATCTCAGAAAAACATTCAGTACTTC
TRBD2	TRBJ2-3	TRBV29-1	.	CSTRGGGSTDTQYF	TGCAGCACACGGGGGGGAGGGAGCACAGATACGCAGTATTTT
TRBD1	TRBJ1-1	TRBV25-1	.	CASSEDTGGHTEAFF	TGTGCCAGCAGTGAGGACACAGGGGGCCACACTGAAGCTTTCTTT
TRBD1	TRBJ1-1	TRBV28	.	CASSLGTGLTEAFF	TGTGCCAGCAGTCTCGGGACAGGGCTCACTGAAGCTTTCTTT
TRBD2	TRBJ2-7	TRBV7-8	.	CASSLGGLAGVYEQYF	TGTGCCAGCAGCTTAGGTGGGCTAGCGGGAGTGTACGAGCAGTACTTC
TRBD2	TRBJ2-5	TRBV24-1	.	CATSEVLADQETQYF	TGTGCCACCAGTGAGGTCCTAGCGGACCAAGAGACCCAGTACTTC
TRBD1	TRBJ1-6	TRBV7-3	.	CASSLGTGNSPLHF	TGTGCCAGCAGCTTGGGGACAGGAAATTCACCCCTCCACTTT
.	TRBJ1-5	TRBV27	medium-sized	CASSPKNPGTDLRPQHF	TGTGCCAGCAGTCCAAAGAATCCCGGGACTGACTTGAGGCCCCAGCATTTT
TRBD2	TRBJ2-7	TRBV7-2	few	CASRRGTSHLYEQYF	TGTGCCAGCAGGCGCGGGACTAGCCACCTCTACGAGCAGTACTTC
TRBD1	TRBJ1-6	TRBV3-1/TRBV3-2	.	CASSQPGQFNSPLHF	TGTGCCAGCAGCCAACCGGGACAGTTCAATTCACCCCTCCACTTT
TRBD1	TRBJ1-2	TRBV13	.	CASRRQGTYGYTF	TGTGCCAGCAGGCGACAGGGGACCTATGGCTACACCTTC
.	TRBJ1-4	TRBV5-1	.	CASKEGEERRKLFF	TGCGCCAGCAAAGAGGGGGAAGAACGTCGAAAACTGTTTTTT
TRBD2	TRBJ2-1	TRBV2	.	CARAGTRGGNEQFF	TGTGCCAGGGCCGGGACTAGGGGGGGGAATGAGCAGTTCTTC
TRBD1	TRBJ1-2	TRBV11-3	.	CASSLAGTGMNYGYTF	TGTGCCAGCAGCTTAGCCGGGACAGGGATGAACTATGGCTACACCTTC
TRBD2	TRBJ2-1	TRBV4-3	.	CASSQFITSGRGEQFF	TGCGCCAGCAGCCAATTCATTACTAGCGGGAGGGGGGAGCAGTTCTTC
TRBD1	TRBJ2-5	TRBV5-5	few	CASRGTEETQYF	TGTGCCAGCAGAGGGACAGAAGAGACCCAGTACTTC
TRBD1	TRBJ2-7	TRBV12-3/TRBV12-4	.	CASSGGTGQEQYF	TGTGCCAGCAGTGGGGGGACAGGTCAAGAGCAGTACTTC
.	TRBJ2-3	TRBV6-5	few	CASSYEGRGAQYF	TGTGCCAGCAGTTACGAGGGCAGGGGAGCGCAGTATTTT
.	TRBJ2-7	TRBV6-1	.	CASSEVIYEQYF	TGTGCCAGCAGTGAAGTCATCTACGAGCAGTACTTC
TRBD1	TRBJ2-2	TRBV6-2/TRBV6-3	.	CASSKSRQGRGGELFF	TGTGCCAGCAGTAAATCCCGACAGGGACGGGGCGGGGAGCTGTTTTTT
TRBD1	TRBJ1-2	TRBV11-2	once	CASSFPGQGDYGYTF	TGTGCCAGCAGCTTCCCTGGACAGGGAGACTATGGCTACACCTTC
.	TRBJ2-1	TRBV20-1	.	CSASQGGVSSYNEQFF	TGCAGTGCTAGTCAGGGCGGGGTGAGCTCCTACAATGAGCAGTTCTTC
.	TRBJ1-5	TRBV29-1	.	CSVAVNREGGRNQPQHF	TGCAGCGTCGCCGTTAACAGGGAAGGAGGTCGAAATCAGCCCCAGCATTTT
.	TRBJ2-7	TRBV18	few	CASSPGKSSYEQYF	TGTGCCAGCTCACCCGGGAAAAGCTCCTACGAGCAGTACTTC
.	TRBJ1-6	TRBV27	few	CASMTDSYNSPLHF	TGTGCCAGCATGACAGATTCCTATAATTCACCCCTCCACTTT
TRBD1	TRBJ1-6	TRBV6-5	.	CASRTGTNSPLHF	TGTGCCAGTCGGACAGGGACTAATTCACCCCTCCACTTT